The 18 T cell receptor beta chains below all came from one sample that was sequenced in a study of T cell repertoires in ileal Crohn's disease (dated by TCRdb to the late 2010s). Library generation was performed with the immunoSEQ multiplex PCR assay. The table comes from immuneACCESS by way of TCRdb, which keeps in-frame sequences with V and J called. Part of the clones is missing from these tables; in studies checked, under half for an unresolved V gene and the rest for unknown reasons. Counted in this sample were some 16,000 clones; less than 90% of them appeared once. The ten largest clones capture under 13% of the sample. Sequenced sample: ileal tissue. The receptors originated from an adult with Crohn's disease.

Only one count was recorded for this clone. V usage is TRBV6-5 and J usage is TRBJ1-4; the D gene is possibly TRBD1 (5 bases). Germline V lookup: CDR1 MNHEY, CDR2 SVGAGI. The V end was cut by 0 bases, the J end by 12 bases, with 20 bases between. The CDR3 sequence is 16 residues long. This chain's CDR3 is CASSYSPPTASGQLFF. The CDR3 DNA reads TGTGCCAGCAGTTACTCCCCGCCGACAGCTTCTGGGCAACTGTTTTTT.

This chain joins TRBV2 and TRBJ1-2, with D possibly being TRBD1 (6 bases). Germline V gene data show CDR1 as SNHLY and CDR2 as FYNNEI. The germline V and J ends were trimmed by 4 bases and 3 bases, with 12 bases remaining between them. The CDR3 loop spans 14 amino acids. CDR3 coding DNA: TGTGCCAGCAGTGGGCCGACAGGTTACTATGGCTACACCTTC. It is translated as CASSGPTGYYGYTF.

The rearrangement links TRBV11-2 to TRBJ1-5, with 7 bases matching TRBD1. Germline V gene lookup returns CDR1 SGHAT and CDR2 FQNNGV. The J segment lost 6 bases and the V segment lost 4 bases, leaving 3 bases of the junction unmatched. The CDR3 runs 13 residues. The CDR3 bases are TGTGCCAGCAGCTGGGACAGCGGTCAGCCCCAGCATTTT. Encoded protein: CASSWDSGQPQHF.

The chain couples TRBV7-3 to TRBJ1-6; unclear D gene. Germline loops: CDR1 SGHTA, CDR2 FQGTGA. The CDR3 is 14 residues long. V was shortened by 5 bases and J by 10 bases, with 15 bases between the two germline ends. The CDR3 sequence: CASSKIGEGSPLHF. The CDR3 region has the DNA TGTGCCAGCAGCAAAATCGGGGAAGGATCACCCCTCCACTTT.

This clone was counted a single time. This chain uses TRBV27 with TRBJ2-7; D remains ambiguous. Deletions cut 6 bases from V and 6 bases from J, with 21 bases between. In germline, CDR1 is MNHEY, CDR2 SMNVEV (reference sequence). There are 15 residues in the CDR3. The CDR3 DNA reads TGTGCCAGCAGAAAATTTGAGACTCCTGATCCCGAGCAGTACTTC. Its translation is CASRKFETPDPEQYF.

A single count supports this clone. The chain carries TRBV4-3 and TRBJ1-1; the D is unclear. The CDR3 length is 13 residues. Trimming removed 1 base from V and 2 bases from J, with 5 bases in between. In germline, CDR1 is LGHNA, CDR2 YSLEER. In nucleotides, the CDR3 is TGCGCCAGCAGCCAAGCCAGAAACACTGAAGCTTTCTTT. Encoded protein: CASSQARNTEAFF.

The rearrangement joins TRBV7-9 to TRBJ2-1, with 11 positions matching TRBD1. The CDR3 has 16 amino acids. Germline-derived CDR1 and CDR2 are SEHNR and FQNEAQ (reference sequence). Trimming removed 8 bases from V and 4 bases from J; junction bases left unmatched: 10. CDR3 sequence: CASDPSGTGGYNEQFF. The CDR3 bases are TGTGCCAGCGACCCCTCAGGGACAGGGGGGTACAATGAGCAGTTCTTC.

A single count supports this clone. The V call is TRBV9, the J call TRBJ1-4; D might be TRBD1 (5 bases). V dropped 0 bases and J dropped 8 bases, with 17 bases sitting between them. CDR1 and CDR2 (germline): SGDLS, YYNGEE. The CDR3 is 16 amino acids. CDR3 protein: CASSVASGLYDEKLFF. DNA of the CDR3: TGTGCCAGCAGCGTAGCATCGGGACTCTACGACGAAAAACTGTTTTTT.

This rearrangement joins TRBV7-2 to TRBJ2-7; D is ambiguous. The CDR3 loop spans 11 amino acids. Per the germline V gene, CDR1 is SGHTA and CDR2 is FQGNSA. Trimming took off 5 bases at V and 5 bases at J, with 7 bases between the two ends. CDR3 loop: CASSDKDEQYF. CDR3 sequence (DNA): TGTGCCAGCAGCGACAAGGACGAGCAGTACTTC.

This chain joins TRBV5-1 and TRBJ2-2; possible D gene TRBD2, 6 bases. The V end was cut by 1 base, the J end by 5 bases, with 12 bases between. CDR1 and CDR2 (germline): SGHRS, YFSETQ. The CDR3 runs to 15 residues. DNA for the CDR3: TGCGCCAGCAGCTTGTGGGACGGAGGGACCGGGGAGCTGTTTTTT. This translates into CASSLWDGGTGELFF.

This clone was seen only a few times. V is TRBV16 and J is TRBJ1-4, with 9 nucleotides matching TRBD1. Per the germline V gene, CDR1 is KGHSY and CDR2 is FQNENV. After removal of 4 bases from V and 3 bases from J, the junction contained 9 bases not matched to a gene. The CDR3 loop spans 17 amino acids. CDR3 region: CASSLNLGTGPNEKLFF. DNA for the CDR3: TGTGCCAGCAGCCTGAATCTCGGGACAGGGCCTAATGAAAAACTGTTTTTT.

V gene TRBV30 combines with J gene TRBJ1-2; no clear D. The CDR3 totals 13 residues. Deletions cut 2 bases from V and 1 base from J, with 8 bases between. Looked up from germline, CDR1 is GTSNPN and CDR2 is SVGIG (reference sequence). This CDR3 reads CAWSYTFNYGYTF. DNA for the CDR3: TGTGCCTGGAGTTATACATTTAACTATGGCTACACCTTC.

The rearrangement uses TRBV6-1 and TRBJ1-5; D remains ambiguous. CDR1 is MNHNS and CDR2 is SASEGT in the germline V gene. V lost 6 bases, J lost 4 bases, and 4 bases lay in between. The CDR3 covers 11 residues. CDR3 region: CASSVNQPQHF. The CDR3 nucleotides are TGTGCCAGCAGCGTAAATCAGCCCCAGCATTTT.

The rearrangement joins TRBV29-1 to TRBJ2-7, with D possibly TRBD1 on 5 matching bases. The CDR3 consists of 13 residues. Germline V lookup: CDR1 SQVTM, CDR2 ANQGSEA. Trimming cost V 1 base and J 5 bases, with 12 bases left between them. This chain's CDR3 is CSVEVGRVHEQYF. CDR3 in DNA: TGCAGCGTTGAAGTTGGCAGGGTCCACGAGCAGTACTTC.

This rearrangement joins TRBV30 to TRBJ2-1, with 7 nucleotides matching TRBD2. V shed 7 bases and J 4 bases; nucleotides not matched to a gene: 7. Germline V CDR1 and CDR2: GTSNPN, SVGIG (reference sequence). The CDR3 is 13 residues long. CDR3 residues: CASTRGVYNEQFF. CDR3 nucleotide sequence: TGTGCCTCGACCCGGGGGGTTTACAATGAGCAGTTCTTC.

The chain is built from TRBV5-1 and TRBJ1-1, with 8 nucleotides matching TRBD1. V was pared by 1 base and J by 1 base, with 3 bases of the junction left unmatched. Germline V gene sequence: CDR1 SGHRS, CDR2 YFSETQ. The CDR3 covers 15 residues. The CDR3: CASSLQGAKNTEAFF. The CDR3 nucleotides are TGCGCCAGCAGCTTGCAGGGGGCCAAGAACACTGAAGCTTTCTTT.

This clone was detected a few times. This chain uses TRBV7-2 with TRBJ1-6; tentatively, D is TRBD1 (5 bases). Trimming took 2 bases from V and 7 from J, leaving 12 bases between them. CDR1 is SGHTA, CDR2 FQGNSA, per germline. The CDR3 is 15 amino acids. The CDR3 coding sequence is TGTGCCAGCAGCTTACTGCAGGGCCGAAATTCACCCCTCCACTTT. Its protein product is CASSLLQGRNSPLHF.

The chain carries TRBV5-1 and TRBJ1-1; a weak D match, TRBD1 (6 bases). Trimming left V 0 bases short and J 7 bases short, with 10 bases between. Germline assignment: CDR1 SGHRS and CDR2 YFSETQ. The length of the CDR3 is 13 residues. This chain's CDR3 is CASSLDLQGEAFF. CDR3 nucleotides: TGCGCCAGCAGCTTGGATCTACAGGGTGAAGCTTTCTTT.